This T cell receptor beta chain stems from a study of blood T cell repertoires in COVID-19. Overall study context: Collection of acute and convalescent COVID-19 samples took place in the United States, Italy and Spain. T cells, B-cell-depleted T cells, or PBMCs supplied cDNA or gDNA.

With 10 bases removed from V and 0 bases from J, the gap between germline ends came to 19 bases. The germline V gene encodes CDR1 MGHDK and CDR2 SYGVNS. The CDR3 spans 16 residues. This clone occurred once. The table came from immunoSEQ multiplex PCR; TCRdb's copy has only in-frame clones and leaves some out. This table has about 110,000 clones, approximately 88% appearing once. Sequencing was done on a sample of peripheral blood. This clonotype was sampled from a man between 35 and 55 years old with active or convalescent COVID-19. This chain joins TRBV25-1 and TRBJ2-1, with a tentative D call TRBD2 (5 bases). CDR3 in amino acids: CANNRTRECSYNEQFF. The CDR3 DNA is TGTGCCAACAATCGAACTAGGGAGTGCTCCTACAATGAGCAGTTCTTC.